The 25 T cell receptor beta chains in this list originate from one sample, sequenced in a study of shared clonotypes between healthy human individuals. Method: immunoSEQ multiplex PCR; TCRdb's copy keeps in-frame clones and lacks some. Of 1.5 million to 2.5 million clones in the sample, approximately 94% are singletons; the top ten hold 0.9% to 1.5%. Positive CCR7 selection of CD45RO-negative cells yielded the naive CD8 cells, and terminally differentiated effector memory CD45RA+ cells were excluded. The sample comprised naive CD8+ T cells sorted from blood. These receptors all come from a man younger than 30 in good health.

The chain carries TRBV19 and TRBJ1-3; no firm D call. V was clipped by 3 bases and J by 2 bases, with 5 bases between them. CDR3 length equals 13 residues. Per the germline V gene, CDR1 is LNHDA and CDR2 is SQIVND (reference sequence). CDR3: CASSMGAGNTIYF. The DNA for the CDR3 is TGTGCCAGTAGTATGGGAGCTGGAAACACCATATATTTT.

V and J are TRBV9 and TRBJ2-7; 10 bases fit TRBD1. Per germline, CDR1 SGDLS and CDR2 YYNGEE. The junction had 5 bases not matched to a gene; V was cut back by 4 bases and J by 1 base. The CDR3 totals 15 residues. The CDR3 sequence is CASSPGTGVSYEQYF. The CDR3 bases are TGTGCCAGCAGCCCAGGGACAGGGGTATCCTACGAGCAGTACTTC.

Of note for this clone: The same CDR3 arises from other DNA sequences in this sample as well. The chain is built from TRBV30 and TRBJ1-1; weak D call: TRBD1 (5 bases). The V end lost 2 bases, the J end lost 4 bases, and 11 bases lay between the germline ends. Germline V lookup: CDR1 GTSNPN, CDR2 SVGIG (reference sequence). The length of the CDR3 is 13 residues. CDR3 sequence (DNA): TGTGCCTGGAGTTATGGGGGGGGCACTGAAGCTTTCTTT. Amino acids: CAWSYGGGTEAFF.

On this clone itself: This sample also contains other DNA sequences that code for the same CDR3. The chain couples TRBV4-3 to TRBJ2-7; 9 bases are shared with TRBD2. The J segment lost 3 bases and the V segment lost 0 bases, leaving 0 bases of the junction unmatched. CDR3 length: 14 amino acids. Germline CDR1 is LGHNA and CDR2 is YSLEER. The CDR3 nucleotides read TGCGCCAGCAGCCAAGAAGCGGGGGGCTACGAGCAGTACTTC. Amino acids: CASSQEAGGYEQYF.

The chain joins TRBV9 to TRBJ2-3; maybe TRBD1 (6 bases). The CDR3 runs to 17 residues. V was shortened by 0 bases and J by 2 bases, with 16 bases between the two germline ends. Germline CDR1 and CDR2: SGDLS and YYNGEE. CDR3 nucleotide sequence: TGTGCCAGCAGCGTAGTAGGGACACTGACTATCACAGATACGCAGTATTTT. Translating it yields CASSVVGTLTITDTQYF.

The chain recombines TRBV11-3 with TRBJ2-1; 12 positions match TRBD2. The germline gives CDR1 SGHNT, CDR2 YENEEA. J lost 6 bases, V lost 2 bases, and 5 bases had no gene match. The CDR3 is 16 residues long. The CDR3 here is CASSLLLAGGSNEQFF. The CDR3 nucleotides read TGTGCCAGCAGCTTACTACTAGCGGGGGGAAGCAATGAGCAGTTCTTC.

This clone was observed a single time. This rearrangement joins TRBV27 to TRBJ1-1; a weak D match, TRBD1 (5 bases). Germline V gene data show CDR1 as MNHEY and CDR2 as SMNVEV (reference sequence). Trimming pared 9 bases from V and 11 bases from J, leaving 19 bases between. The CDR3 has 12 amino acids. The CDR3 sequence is CASAPLGGSAFF. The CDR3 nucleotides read TGTGCCAGTGCCCCTTTGGGGGGGTCGGCTTTCTTT.

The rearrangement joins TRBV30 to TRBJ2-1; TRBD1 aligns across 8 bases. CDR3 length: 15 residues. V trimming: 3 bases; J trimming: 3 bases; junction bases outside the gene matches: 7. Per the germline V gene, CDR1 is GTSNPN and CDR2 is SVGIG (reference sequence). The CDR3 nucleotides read TGTGCCTGGAGGGACAGGGCCTCACGCTACAATGAGCAGTTCTTC. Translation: CAWRDRASRYNEQFF. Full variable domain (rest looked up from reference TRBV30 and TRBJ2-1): SQTIHQWPATLVQPVGSPLSLECTVEGTSNPNLYWYRQAAGRGLQLLFYSVGIGQISSEVPQNLSASRPQDRQFILSSKKLLLSDSGFYLCAWRDRASRYNEQFFGPGTRLTVL.

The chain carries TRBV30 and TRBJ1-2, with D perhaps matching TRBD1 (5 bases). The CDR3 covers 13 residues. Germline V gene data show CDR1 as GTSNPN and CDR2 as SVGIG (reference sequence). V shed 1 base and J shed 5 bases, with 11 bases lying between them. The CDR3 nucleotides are TGTGCCTGGAGTGGCAGGGCGGGTTATGGCTACACCTTC. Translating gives CAWSGRAGYGYTF.

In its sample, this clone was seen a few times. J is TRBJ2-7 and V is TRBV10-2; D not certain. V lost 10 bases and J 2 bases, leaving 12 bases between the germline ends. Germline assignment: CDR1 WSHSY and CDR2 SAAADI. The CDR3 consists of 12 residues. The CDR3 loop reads CATEDGAYEQYF. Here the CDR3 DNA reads TGCGCCACCGAGGATGGAGCCTACGAGCAGTACTTC.

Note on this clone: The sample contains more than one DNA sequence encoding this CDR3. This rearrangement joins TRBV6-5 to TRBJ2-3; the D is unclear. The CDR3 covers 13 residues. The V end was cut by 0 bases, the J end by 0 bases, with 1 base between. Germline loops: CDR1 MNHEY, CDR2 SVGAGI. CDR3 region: CASSYSSTDTQYF. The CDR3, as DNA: TGTGCCAGCAGTTACTCTAGCACAGATACGCAGTATTTT.

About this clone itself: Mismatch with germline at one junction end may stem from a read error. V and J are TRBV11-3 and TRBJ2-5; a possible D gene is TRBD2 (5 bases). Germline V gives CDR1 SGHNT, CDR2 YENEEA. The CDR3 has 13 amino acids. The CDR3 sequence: CASSLEMWGDQYF. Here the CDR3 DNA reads TGTGCCAGCAGCCTAGAGATGTGGGGAGACCAGTACTTC.

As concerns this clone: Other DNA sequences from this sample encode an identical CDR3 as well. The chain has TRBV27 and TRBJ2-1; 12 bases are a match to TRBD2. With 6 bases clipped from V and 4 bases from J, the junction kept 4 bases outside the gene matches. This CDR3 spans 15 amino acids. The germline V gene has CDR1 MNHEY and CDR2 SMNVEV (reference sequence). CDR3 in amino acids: CASRLLAGGYNEQFF. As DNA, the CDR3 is TGTGCCAGCAGACTACTAGCGGGAGGTTACAATGAGCAGTTCTTC.

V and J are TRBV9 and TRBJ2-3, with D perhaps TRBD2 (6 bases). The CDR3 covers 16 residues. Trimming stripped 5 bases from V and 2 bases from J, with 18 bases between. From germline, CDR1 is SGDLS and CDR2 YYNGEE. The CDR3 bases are TGTGCCAGCAGTGAGGCGGGGCTAGCGTACACAGATACGCAGTATTTT. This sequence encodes CASSEAGLAYTDTQYF.

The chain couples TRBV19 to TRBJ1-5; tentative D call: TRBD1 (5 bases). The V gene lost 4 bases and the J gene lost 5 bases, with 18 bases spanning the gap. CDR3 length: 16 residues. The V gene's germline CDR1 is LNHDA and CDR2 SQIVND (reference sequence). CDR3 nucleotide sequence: TGTGCCAGTAGTAACCCTATGGGGGGAGGCCATCAGCCCCAGCATTTT. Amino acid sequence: CASSNPMGGGHQPQHF.

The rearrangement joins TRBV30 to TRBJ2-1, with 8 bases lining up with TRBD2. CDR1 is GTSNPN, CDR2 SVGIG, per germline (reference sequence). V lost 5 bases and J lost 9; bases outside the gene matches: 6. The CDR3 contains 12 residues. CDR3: CAWERGRSEQFF. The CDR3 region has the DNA TGTGCCTGGGAGCGGGGGCGAAGTGAGCAGTTCTTC.

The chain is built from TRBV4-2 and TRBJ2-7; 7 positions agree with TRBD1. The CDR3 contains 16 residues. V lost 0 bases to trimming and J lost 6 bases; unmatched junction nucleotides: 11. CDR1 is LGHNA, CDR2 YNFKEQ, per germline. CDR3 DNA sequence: TGTGCCAGCAGCCAAGATTACGGACAGGCCTCGGCCGAGCAGTACTTC. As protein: CASSQDYGQASAEQYF.

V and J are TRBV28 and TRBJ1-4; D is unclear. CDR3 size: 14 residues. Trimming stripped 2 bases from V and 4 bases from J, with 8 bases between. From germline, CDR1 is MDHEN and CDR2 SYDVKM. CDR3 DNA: TGTGCCAGCAGTTTAAACTGGCTTAATGAAAAACTGTTTTTT. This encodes CASSLNWLNEKLFF.

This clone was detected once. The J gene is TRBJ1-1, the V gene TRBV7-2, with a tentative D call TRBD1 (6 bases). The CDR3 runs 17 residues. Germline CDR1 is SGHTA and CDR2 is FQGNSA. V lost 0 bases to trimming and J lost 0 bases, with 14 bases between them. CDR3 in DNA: TGTGCCAGCAGCTTAGCGTTACAGGGACAACTGAACACTGAAGCTTTCTTT. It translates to CASSLALQGQLNTEAFF. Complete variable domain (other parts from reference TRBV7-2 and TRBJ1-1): GAGVSQSPSNKVTEKGKDVELRCDPISGHTALYWYRQSLGQGLEFLIYFQGNSAPDKSGLPSDRFSAERTGGSVSTLTIQRTQQEDSAVYLCASSLALQGQLNTEAFFGQGTRLTVV.

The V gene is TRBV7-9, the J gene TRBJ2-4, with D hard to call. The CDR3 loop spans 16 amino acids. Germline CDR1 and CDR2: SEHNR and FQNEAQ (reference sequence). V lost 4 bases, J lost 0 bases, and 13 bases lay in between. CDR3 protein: CASSSWTPLAKNIQYF. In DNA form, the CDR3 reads TGTGCCAGCAGCTCGTGGACCCCGCTAGCCAAAAACATTCAGTACTTC. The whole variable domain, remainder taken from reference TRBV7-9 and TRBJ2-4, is DTGVSQNPRHKITKRGQNVTFRCDPISEHNRLYWYRQTLGQGPEFLTYFQNEAQLEKSRLLSDRFSAERPKGSFSTLEIQRTEQGDSAMYLCASSSWTPLAKNIQYFGAGTRLSVL.

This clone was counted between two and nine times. This CDR3 is CASSVVGDPTYEQYF. The CDR3 DNA sequence: TGTGCCAGCAGCGTAGTTGGGGATCCTACCTACGAGCAGTACTTC. This chain connects TRBV9 to TRBJ2-7; no clear D gene. The V gene lost 0 bases and the J gene lost 2 bases, with 12 bases spanning the gap. Germline V gives CDR1 SGDLS, CDR2 YYNGEE. CDR3 size: 15 residues.

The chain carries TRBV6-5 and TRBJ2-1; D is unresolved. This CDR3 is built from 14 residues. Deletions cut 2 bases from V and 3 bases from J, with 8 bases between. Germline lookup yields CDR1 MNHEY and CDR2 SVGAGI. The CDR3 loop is CASSYAAFYNEQFF. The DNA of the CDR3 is TGTGCCAGCAGTTACGCCGCGTTCTACAATGAGCAGTTCTTC.

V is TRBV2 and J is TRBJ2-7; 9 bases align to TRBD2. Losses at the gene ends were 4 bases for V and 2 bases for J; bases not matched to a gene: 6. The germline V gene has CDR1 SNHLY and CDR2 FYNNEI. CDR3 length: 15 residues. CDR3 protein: CASSVLIAGAYEQYF. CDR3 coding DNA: TGTGCCAGCAGTGTCCTGATAGCGGGGGCCTACGAGCAGTACTTC.

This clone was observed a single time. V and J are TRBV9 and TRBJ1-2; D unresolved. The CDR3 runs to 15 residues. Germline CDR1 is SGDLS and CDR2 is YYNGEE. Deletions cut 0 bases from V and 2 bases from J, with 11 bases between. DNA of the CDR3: TGTGCCAGCAGCGTAGGTAGAGGCGACAACTATGGCTACACCTTC. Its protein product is CASSVGRGDNYGYTF.

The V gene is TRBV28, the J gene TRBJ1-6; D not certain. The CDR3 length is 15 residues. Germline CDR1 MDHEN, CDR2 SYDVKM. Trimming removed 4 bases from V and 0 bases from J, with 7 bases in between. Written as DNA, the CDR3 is TGTGCCAGCAGTTCGATAAGCTCCTATAATTCACCCCTCCACTTT. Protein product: CASSSISSYNSPLHF.